Listed below are T cell receptor beta chains from one sample, sequenced in a study of T cells in localized non-small cell lung cancer. Using immunoSEQ multiplex PCR, the repertoire was profiled, and TCRdb retains in-frame clones only, with some absent. The sample holds roughly 25,000 clones, around 89% seen once. Sequenced here: PBMCs, sampled before any cancer treatment. The receptors stem from a man aged 35 to 70 with stage II lung adenocarcinoma. Both conserved end residues are part of each CDR3. D genes are given only for firm matches. Expanded clones are given a class, and other clones once, few, many or no size at all.

TGTGCCAGCAGCCTTGGACAGGGTGACGGCACAGATACGCAGTATTTT CASSLGQGDGTDTQYF TRBD1 TRBJ2-3 . TRBV11-3
TGTGCCAGCAGTAGCGGACCGGGCGGCAATCAGCCCCAGCATTTT CASSSGPGGNQPQHF . TRBJ1-5 . TRBV27
TGTGCCAGCAGTTTAGGGACTAAGACCACAGATACGCAGTATTTT CASSLGTKTTDTQYF TRBD2 TRBJ2-3 . TRBV27
TGTGCCAGCAGCGACCGGGGGGCGGGTACTGAAGCTTTCTTT CASSDRGAGTEAFF . TRBJ1-1 . TRBV11-3
TGTGCCTGGAGTTTAAACGGGGGCGTGACTGAAGCTTTCTTT CAWSLNGGVTEAFF . TRBJ1-1 . TRBV30
TGTGCTAGTGTTATGCTCCTAGCGGGAGGGAACTACAATGAGCAGTTCTTC CASVMLLAGGNYNEQFF TRBD2 TRBJ2-1 . TRBV12-5
TGTGCCAGCAGTGGGGACAGTAGGGGGTCGAACACCGGGGAGCTGTTTTTT CASSGDSRGSNTGELFF TRBD1 TRBJ2-2 . TRBV2
TGTGCCAGCAGCTTTAGACTTCCCGAGGACGGGAGTTCTGGGGCCAACGTCCTGACTTTC CASSFRLPEDGSSGANVLTF . TRBJ2-6 . TRBV7-4
TGTGCCTGGAGTGTACTGGCGGGACCGGGAGAAAAACTGTTTTTT CAWSVLAGPGEKLFF . TRBJ1-4 once TRBV30
TGTGCCAGCAATATAGGCGATACGCAGTATTTT CASNIGDTQYF . TRBJ2-3 . TRBV5-4
TGTGCCAGCAGATCCGGGACAGGGACAAACACTGAAGCTTTCTTT CASRSGTGTNTEAFF TRBD1 TRBJ1-1 . TRBV7-9
TGTGCCAGCAGCTTAGGAGGGTACACAGATACGCAGTATTTT CASSLGGYTDTQYF . TRBJ2-3 . TRBV11-2
TGCGCCAGCAGCCAAGAAGGACTAGCGGGGAGCACAGATACGCAGTATTTT CASSQEGLAGSTDTQYF TRBD2 TRBJ2-3 . TRBV4-1
TGTGCCAGCAGCGTAGACGGTAACGGGGGCGCAGATACGCAGTATTTT CASSVDGNGGADTQYF . TRBJ2-3 . TRBV9
TGTGCCAGCACTTTAACCGGACAGCGCAATCAGCCCCAGCATTTT CASTLTGQRNQPQHF . TRBJ1-5 . TRBV27
TGTGCCAGCAGCTGGGACTCAGGCGGGACTGAAGCTTTCTTT CASSWDSGGTEAFF . TRBJ1-1 . TRBV6-5
TGTGCCAGCTCACCAATGGGCCCTAACTATGGCTACACCTTC CASSPMGPNYGYTF . TRBJ1-2 . TRBV18
TGTGCCAGCAGGGTGGGACAGGGTATTTATGGCTACACCTTC CASRVGQGIYGYTF TRBD1 TRBJ1-2 once TRBV2
TGCGCCAGCACCCCCACGGGGCAAAGCTCCTACGAGCAGTACTTC CASTPTGQSSYEQYF . TRBJ2-7 . TRBV5-1
TGTGCCAGCTCACCACCGTCCGACCGTGGGGGTGAGCAGTTCTTC CASSPPSDRGGEQFF . TRBJ2-1 . TRBV18
TGTGCCAGCAGTTTAACCGGGACAGGGGCGAATTCACCCCTCCACTTT CASSLTGTGANSPLHF TRBD1 TRBJ1-6 . TRBV6-5
TGTGCCAGCAGCTGGGGTGACACTGAAGCTTTCTTT CASSWGDTEAFF . TRBJ1-1 . TRBV6-1
TGTGCCAGCAGTGAATATCCGGATTATAGCAATCAGCCCCAGCATTTT CASSEYPDYSNQPQHF . TRBJ1-5 . TRBV6-1
TGTGCCAGCAGCTTACGTCGGGCCCAGAGCTCCTACAATGAGCAGTTCTTC CASSLRRAQSSYNEQFF . TRBJ2-1 once TRBV11-2
TGTGCCAGCAGCTCTGGACCTGGGGCCGAAGCTTTCTTT CASSSGPGAEAFF . TRBJ1-1 once TRBV5-5
TGTGCCAGCAGTTTAGGAATGGGTGTGAAGTTCTTC CASSLGMGVKFF . TRBJ2-1 . TRBV27
TGTGCCAGCAGCTTAGGTATCTGGGGACTAGCACCAGATACGCAGTATTTT CASSLGIWGLAPDTQYF TRBD2 TRBJ2-3 . TRBV11-3
TGTGCCAGCGGGGAGAGCACAATTAATCAGCCCCAGCATTTT CASGESTINQPQHF . TRBJ1-5 . TRBV6-5
TGTGCCAGCAGTGGAGTGGATACCAGGCGGAGGCAAGAGACCCAGTACTTC CASSGVDTRRRQETQYF . TRBJ2-5 . TRBV2
TGTGCCAGCAGCGGGGGACAGGGCCCGAGGGACGAGCAGTACTTC CASSGGQGPRDEQYF TRBD1 TRBJ2-7 few TRBV6-6
TGTGCCAGCAGCGTCCTCGGGGACAGGGAGTACTACGAGCAGTACTTC CASSVLGDREYYEQYF . TRBJ2-7 once TRBV21-1
TGTGCCAGCAGCTTGGGACCGCCTATCTACGAGCAGTACTTC CASSLGPPIYEQYF . TRBJ2-7 . TRBV27
TGTGCCAGCAGCTACTTGGGGCAGTCTGGGGCCAACGTCCTGACTTTC CASSYLGQSGANVLTF . TRBJ2-6 . TRBV11-2
TGTGCCAGCAGCTTCGGGGGGTTAAACACTGAAGCTTTCTTT CASSFGGLNTEAFF . TRBJ1-1 . TRBV11-2
TGTGCCAGCAGTTACGATTTAGGGGTTATGAACACTGAAGCTTTCTTT CASSYDLGVMNTEAFF . TRBJ1-1 . TRBV6-6
TGTGCCACTAAAAAAGGACAGGAGTCCTACGAGCAGTACTTC CATKKGQESYEQYF TRBD1 TRBJ2-7 . TRBV19
TGTGCCAGCAGTTCACCTGGGGGGCTCTATAATTCACCCCTCCACTTT CASSSPGGLYNSPLHF . TRBJ1-6 . TRBV6-5
TGTGCCAGCAGTTCAACGTTCGAGCAGTACTTC CASSSTFEQYF . TRBJ2-7 . TRBV28